This T cell receptor beta chain was recovered during a study of CD8 T cells in Susac syndrome. Study details: Eight or nine of the sequenced Susac syndrome patients were in remission, and more than 5 had active disease.

RNA, at about 0.45 to 1 ug, was reverse transcribed with random hexamers. The authors amplified TCR beta CDR3 across 54 Vbeta and 13 Jbeta using immunoSEQ multiplex PCR. Via MiXCR, TCRdb re-called the immunoSEQ multiplex PCR reads, giving one row per CDR3 protein. The repertoire holds about 200,000 distinct CDR3 sequences, with about 91% as singletons. Trimming stripped 4 bases from V and 0 bases from J, with 8 bases between. Germline loops: CDR1 SGHRS, CDR2 YFSETQ. CDR3 length equals 14 residues. Patients with Susac syndrome met diagnostic criteria that were recently defined for definite or probable disease.

The material sequenced was CD4+ T cells from PBMCs. This TCR derives from a human donor with Susac syndrome. The V and J genes are TRBV5-1 and TRBJ2-1; D tentatively reads TRBD1 or TRBD2 (5 bases each). The CDR3 nucleotides read TGCGCCAGCAGCCTCGGGACCTCCTACAATGAGCAGTTCTTC. As protein: CASSLGTSYNEQFF.